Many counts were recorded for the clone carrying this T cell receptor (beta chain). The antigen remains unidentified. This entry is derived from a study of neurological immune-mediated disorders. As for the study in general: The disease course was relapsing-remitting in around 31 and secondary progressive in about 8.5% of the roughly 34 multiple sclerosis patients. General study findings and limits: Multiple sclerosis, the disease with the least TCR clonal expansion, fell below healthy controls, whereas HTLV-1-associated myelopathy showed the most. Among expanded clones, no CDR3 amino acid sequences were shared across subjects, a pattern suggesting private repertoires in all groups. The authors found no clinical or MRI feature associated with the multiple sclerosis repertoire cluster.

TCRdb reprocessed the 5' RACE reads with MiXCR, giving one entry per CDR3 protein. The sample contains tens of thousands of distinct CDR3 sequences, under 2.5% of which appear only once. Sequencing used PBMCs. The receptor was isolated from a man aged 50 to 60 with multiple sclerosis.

This CDR3 is CASRSGQGNTGELFF. DNA for the CDR3: TGTGCCAGCAGGTCGGGACAGGGGAACACCGGGGAGCTGTTTTTT. J is TRBJ2-2 and V is TRBV6-2 or TRBV6-3, with 9 nucleotides matching TRBD1. Germline V gene lookup returns CDR1 MNHEY and CDR2 SVGEGT. The CDR3 totals 15 residues. With 6 bases clipped from V and 1 base from J, the junction kept 3 bases outside the gene matches.